This record concerns one T cell receptor beta chain sequence. Antigen: not known. This entry belongs to a study of molecular identifiers for immune sequencing clone quantification. Libraries for naive CD8 T cells, which were made from around 18,000 to 910,000 sorted cells, drew on 10%, 30% or 50% of the RNA. Naive CD8 T cells were FACS-sorted by CD8+CD4-CCR7+CD45RA+ markers. Study-wide results and caveats: A single cell's spiked Jurkat TCR RNA was reportedly detectable among about a million naive cells. Clones above 20 RNA copies contained over 97% of effector molecules but under 1% of naive ones.

MiXCR, applied by TCRdb to the PCR reads, yields one record per CDR3 protein. This table has roughly 100,000 distinct CDR3 sequences, 30% to 45% appearing once. The CDR3 extends over 11 amino acids. CDR1 and CDR2 from the germline V gene are SQVTM and ANQGSEA. The V call is TRBV29-1, the J call TRBJ2-5, with D perhaps matching TRBD2 (5 bases). This TCR came from a human donor in good health. Some libraries in this study had Jurkat cell RNA spiked in. The specimen sequenced was naive CD8+ T cells from blood, with Jurkat cell RNA spiked in. Subset indicated: FACS-sorted CD8+CD4-CCR7+CD45RA+ naive T cells. The CDR3 DNA sequence: TGCAGGGATTCCTGGAGGGAGACCCAGTACTTC. This sequence encodes CRDSWRETQYF. The variable domain in full, completed from reference TRBV29-1 and TRBJ2-5, reads SAVISQKPSRDICQRGTSLTIQCQVDSQVTMMFWYRQQPGQSLTLIATANQGSEATYESGFVIDKFPISRPNLTFSTLTVSNMSPEDSSIYLCRDSWRETQYFGPGTRLLVL.